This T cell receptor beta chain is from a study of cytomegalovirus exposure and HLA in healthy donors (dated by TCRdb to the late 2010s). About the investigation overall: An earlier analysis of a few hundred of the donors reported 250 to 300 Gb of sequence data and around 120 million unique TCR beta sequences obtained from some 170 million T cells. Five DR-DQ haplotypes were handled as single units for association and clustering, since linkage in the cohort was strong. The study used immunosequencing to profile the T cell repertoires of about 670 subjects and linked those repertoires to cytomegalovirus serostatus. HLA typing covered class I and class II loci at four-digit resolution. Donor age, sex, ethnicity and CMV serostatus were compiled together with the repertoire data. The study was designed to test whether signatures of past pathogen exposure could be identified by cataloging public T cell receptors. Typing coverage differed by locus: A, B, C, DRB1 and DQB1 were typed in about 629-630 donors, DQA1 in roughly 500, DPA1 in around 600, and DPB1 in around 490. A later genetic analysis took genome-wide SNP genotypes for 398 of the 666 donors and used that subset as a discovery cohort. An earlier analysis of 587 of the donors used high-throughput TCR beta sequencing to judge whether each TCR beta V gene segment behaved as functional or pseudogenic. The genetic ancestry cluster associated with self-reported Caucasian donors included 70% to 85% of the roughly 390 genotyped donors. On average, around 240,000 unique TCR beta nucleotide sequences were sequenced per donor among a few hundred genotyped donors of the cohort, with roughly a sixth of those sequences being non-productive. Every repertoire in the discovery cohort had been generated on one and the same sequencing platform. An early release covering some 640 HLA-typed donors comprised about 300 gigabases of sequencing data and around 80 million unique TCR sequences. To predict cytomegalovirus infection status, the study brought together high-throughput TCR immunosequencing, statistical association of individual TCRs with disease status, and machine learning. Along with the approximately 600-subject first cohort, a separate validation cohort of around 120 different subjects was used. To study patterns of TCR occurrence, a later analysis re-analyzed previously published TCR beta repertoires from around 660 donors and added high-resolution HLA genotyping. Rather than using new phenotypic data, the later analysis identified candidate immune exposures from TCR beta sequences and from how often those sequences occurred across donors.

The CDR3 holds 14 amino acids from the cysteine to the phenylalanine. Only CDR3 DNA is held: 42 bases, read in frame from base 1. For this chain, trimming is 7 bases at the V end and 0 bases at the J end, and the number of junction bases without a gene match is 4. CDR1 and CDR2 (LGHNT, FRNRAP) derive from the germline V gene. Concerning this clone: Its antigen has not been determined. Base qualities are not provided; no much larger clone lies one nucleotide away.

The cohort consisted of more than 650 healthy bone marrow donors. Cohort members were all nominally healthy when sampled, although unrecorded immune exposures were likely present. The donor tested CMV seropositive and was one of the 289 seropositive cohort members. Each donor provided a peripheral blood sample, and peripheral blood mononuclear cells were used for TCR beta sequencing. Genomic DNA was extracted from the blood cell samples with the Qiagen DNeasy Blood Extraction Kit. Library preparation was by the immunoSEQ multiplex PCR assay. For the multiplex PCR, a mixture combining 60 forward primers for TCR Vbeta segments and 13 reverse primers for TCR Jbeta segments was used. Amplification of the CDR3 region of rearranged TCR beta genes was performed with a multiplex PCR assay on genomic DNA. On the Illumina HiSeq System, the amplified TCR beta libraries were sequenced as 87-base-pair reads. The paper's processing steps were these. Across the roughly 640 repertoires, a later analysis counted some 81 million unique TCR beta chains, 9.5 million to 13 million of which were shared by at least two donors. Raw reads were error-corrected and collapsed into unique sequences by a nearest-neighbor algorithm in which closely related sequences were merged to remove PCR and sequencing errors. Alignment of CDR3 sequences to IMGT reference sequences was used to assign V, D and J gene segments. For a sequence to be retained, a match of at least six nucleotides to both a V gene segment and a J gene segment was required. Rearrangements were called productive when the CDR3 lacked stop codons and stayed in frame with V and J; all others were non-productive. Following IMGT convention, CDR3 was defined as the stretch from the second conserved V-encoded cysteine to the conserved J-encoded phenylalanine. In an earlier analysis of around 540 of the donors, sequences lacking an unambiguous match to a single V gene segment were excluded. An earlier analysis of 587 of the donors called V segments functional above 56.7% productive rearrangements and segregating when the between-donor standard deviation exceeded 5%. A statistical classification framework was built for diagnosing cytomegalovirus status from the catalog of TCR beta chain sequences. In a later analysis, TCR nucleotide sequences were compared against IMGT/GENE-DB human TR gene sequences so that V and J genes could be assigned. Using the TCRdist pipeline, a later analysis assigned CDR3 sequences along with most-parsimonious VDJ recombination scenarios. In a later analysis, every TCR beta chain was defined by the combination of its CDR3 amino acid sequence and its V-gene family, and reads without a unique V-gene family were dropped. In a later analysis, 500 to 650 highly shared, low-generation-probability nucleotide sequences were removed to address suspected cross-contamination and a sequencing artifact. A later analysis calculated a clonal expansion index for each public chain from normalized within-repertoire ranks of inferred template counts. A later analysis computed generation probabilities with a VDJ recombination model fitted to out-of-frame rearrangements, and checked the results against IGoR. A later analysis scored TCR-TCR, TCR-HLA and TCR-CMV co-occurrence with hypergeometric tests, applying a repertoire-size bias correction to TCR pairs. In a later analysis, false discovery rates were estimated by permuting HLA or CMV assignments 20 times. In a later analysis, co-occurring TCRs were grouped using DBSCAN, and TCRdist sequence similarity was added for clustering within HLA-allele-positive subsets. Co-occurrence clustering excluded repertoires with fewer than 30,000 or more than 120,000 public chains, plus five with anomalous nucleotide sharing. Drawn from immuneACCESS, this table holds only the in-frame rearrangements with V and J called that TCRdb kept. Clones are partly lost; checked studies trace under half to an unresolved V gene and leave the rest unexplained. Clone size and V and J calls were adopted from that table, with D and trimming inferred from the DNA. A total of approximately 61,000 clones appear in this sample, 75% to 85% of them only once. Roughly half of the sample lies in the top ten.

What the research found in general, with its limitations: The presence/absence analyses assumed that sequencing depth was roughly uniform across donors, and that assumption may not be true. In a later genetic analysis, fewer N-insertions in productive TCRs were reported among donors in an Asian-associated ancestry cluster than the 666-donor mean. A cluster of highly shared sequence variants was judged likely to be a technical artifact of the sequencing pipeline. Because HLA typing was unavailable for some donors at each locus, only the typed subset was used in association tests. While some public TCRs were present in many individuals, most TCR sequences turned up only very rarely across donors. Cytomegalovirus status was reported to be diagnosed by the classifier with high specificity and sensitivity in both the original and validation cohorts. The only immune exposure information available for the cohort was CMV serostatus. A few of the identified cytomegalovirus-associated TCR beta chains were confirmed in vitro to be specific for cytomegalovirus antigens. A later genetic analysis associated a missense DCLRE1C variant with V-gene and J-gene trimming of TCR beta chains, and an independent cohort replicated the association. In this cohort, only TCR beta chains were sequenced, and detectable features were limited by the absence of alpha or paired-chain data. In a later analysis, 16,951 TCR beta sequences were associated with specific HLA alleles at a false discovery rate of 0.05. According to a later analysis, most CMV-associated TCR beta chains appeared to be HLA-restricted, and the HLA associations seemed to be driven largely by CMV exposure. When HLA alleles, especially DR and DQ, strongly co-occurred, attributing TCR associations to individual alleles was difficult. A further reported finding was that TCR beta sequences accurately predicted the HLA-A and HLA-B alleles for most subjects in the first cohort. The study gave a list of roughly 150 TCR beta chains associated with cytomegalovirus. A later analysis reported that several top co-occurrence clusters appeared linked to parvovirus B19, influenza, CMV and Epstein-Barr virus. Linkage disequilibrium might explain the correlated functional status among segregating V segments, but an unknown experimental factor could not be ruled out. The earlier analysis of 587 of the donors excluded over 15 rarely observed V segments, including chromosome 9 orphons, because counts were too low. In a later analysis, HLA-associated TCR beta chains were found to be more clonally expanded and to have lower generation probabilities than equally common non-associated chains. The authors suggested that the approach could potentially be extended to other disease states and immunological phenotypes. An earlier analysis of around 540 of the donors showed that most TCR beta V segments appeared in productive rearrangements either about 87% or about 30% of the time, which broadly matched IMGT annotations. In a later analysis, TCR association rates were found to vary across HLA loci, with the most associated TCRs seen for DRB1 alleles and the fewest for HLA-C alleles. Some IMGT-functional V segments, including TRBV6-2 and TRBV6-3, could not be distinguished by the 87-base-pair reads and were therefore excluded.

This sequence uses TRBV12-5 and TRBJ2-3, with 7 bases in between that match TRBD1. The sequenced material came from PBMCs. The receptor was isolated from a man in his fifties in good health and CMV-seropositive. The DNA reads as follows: TGTGCTAGTGCACCCAGGGGGAGCACAGATACGCAGTATTTT. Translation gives CASAPRGSTDTQYF.